The clone carrying this TCR beta chain was counted only a few times. Its antigen remains unknown. Original analysis: Without quality scores, immunoSEQ junctional reads could not be filtered like full-length reads. The protocol was immunoSEQ multiplex PCR, while the TCRdb copy is restricted to in-frame clones and leaves out a portion. V and J calls and clone size are given by that table; D and trimming were obtained from the DNA. The table has around 240,000 clones, 50% to 75% seen once. Participating donors were healthy, HIV-negative adults free of recent acute infections or vaccinations. The CDR3 contains 15 residues. V shed 6 bases, J shed 3 bases, and the junction held 9 bases outside the gene matches. Germline CDR1 is SQVTM and CDR2 is ANQGSEA. This sample is part of a study of shared clonotypes between healthy human individuals. Overall study findings and caveats: Naive subsets generally had larger estimated richness than memory subsets.

The source of this sequence is a man aged 30-40 years in good health. The chain carries TRBV29-1 and TRBJ1-2; 11 nucleotides align to TRBD1. Sequencing was carried out using memory CD4+ T cells sorted from blood. Subset meaning: CD45RA-negative fraction. The CDR3: CSVTVGQGADYGYTF. For the CDR3, the DNA is TGCAGCGTAACGGTAGGACAGGGGGCCGACTATGGCTACACCTTC.